The clone carrying this T cell receptor (beta chain) appeared a few times. The antigen is not known. The data derive from a study of vaccination and CD4 T cells after COVID-19. Across the study: Convalescent participants consisted of six males and four females, two being Hispanic.

Treatment noted: approximately nine-day PBMC culture with coronavirus spike peptide pools or control peptides (ViraFEST assay). With the Oncomine TCR Beta short-read assay, DNA from cultured CD4+ T cells was sequenced. TCRdb itself ran the PCR reads through MiXCR, one entry per CDR3 protein. The sample includes 15,000 to 25,000 distinct CDR3 sequences, 30% to 40% of them seen just once. Germline CDR1 is SGHTA and CDR2 is FQGNSA. The CDR3 has 14 amino acids. V was pared by 3 bases and J by 5 bases, with 2 bases of the junction left unmatched. This chain uses TRBV7-2 with TRBJ1-2; 11 nucleotides match TRBD1. This TCR was recovered from a human donor with COVID-19. Specimen: cultured CD4+ T cells from blood. The CDR3 bases are TGTGCCAGCAGCTTGGACAGGGGGCTTTATGGCTACACCTTC. Translated, it gives CASSLDRGLYGYTF.